These 29 T cell receptor beta chains share one sample of origin, sequenced in a study of Graves' ophthalmopathy and Graves' hyperthyroidism. RNA transcripts provided the template for amplifying TCR beta CDR3 regions. First-round RT-PCR employed HTBI primers, with a second-round multiplex PCR after it. TCRdb re-called the multiplex PCR reads with MiXCR, one entry per CDR3 protein. The sample includes 600,000 to 950,000 distinct CDR3 sequences, roughly two fifths of them seen just once. Input material: peripheral blood. The receptors were sampled from an adult man with Graves' ophthalmopathy.

The genes are TRBV29-1 and TRBJ2-3, with D tentatively TRBD1 or TRBD2 (6 bases each). The CDR3 is made up of 13 amino acids. Germline loops: CDR1 SQVTM, CDR2 ANQGSEA. V shed 3 bases and J shed 3 bases, with 10 bases lying between them. CDR3 bases: TGCAGCGTTGAGGAGGGGGTGACAGATACGCAGTATTTT. Translated, it gives CSVEEGVTDTQYF.

The chain carries TRBV15 and TRBJ1-2, with D perhaps matching TRBD1 (6 bases). Looked up from germline, CDR1 is LNHNV and CDR2 is YYDKDF (reference sequence). The CDR3 is 13 amino acids. The V and J ends lost 5 bases and 4 bases respectively, with 11 bases between them. CDR3 in DNA: TGTGCCACCAGCCCCCGGACAGCCTATGGCTACACCTTC. Translated, it gives CATSPRTAYGYTF.

On this clonotype: Sequence at one end of the junction differs from germline and may be a read error. This rearrangement joins TRBV10-3 to TRBJ2-7; no clear D gene. The CDR3 sequence is 14 residues long. CDR1 is ENHRY, CDR2 SYGVKD, per germline. In nucleotides, the CDR3 is TGTGCCAGCAGTTACCTCGGCATACCCTACGAGCAGTACTTC. Encoded protein: CASSYLGIPYEQYF.

This clonotype occurred a few times. The V and J genes are TRBV9 and TRBJ2-7; 8 bases agree with TRBD2. After removal of 0 bases from V and 2 bases from J, the junction contained 4 bases not matched to a gene. This CDR3 is built from 15 residues. Germline loops: CDR1 SGDLS, CDR2 YYNGEE. CDR3 in DNA: TGTGCCAGCAGCGTAGGTGGCGGGGGGACCTACGAGCAGTACTTC. It is translated as CASSVGGGGTYEQYF.

The V gene is TRBV20-1, the J gene TRBJ1-6; D might be TRBD1 (5 bases). CDR1 is DFQATT and CDR2 is SNEGSKA in the germline V gene (reference sequence). There are 13 residues in the CDR3. Trimming removed 6 bases from V and 4 bases from J, with 10 bases in between. CDR3 amino acids: CSARQSYNSPLHF. CDR3 nucleotide sequence: TGCAGTGCGAGACAGTCGTATAATTCACCCCTCCACTTT.

This clonotype turned up a few times. This rearrangement joins TRBV2 to TRBJ2-7; D perhaps matches TRBD1 (7 bases). There are 16 residues in the CDR3. Trimming took 6 bases from V and 4 from J, leaving 22 bases between them. Germline-derived CDR1 and CDR2 are SNHLY and FYNNEI. The CDR3 DNA follows: TGTGCCAGCAGCCGAAGAGGCGGAGGGGGCGCTTACGAGCAGTACTTC. Translation: CASSRRGGGGAYEQYF.

The CDR3 region has the DNA TGTGCCAGCTGGGGTACTCGCCTCACTGAAGCTTTCTTT. Translated: CASWGTRLTEAFF. This chain connects TRBV28 to TRBJ1-1, with D unclear. The CDR3 extends over 13 amino acids. The V and J ends lost 8 bases and 4 bases respectively, with 14 bases between them. The V gene's germline CDR1 is MDHEN and CDR2 SYDVKM.

Regarding this clonotype: One junction end does not reproduce the germline sequence, and a read error may be involved. The chain carries TRBV9 and TRBJ1-1; D not resolved. Germline CDR1 reads SGDLS; CDR2 reads YYNGEE. The CDR3 is made up of 14 amino acids. DNA of the CDR3: TGTGCCAGCAGCGTAGGAAGGGAGAACACTAAAGCTTTCTTT. Translation: CASSVGRENTKAFF.

There are many counts of this clonotype. The chain is built from TRBV7-6 and TRBJ2-7; 10 bases align to TRBD2. With 5 bases clipped from V and 5 bases from J, the junction kept 6 bases outside the gene matches. Germline V CDR1 and CDR2: SGHVS, FNYEAQ. This CDR3 comprises 14 residues. CDR3 DNA: TGTGCCAGCAGCCCTAGCGGGAGTCTCGACGAGCAGTACTTC. It yields the protein CASSPSGSLDEQYF. The variable domain in full, completed from reference TRBV7-6 and TRBJ2-7, reads GAGVSQSPRYKVTKRGQDVALRCDPISGHVSLYWYRQALGQGPEFLTYFNYEAQQDKSGLPNDRFSAERPEGSISTLTIQRTEQRDSAMYRCASSPSGSLDEQYFGPGTRLTVT.

The chain employs TRBV7-3 and TRBJ2-2; 9 positions agree with TRBD2. J gave up 1 base and V 5 bases, and 2 bases lay outside the gene matches. Per the germline V gene, CDR1 is SGHTA and CDR2 is FQGTGA. The CDR3 runs 15 residues. Here the CDR3 reads CASSASGVNTGELFF. CDR3 nucleotide sequence: TGTGCCAGCAGCGCTAGCGGGGTGAACACCGGGGAGCTGTTTTTT.

V gene TRBV19 combines with J gene TRBJ2-7; perhaps D is TRBD1 or TRBD2 (5 bases each). Trimming took 8 bases from V and 2 from J, leaving 19 bases between them. The CDR3 loop spans 15 amino acids. CDR1 and CDR2 (germline): LNHDA, SQIVND (reference sequence). The CDR3, as DNA: TGTGCCAGTTCCTCAAGGTCCGGGGCCACCTACGAGCAGTACTTC. Encoded protein: CASSSRSGATYEQYF. Complete variable domain (other parts from reference TRBV19 and TRBJ2-7): DGGITQSPKYLFRKEGQNVTLSCEQNLNHDAMYWYRQDPGQGLRLIYYSQIVNDFQKGDIAEGYSVSREKKESFPLTVTSAQKNPTAFYLCASSSRSGATYEQYFGPGTRLTVT.

The chain links TRBV19 to TRBJ2-7; D is uncertain. The V end lost 6 bases, the J end lost 7 bases, and 19 bases lay between the germline ends. The CDR3 runs to 14 residues. CDR1 and CDR2 from the germline V gene are LNHDA and SQIVND (reference sequence). The CDR3 sequence: CASSLGPPLSEQYF. In DNA form, the CDR3 reads TGTGCCAGTAGCCTCGGACCACCTTTGAGTGAGCAGTACTTC.

Regarding this clonotype: A much larger clone lies one base from this, so it may be a read error. This likely comes from a read error, as the CDR3 has no conserved phenylalanine or tryptophan at its end. The chain is built from TRBV20-1 and TRBJ1-2; unclear D gene. The germline gives CDR1 DFQATT, CDR2 SNEGSKA (reference sequence). Trimming took off 5 bases at V and 7 bases at J, with 14 bases between the two ends. CDR3 length equals 12 residues. The CDR3 here is CSAEIYSGGYTL. The CDR3 region has the DNA TGCAGTGCTGAGATTTATTCAGGTGGCTACACCCTC.

A word on this clonotype: Possible read error: a much larger clone is one base away. This rearrangement joins TRBV11-1 to TRBJ2-5; unclear D gene. The V end lost 2 bases, the J end lost 7 bases, and 11 bases lay between the germline ends. CDR3 length equals 13 residues. The germline V gene has CDR1 SGHAT and CDR2 FQDESV (reference sequence). CDR3 protein: CASSLSGKGTQYF. The DNA of the CDR3 is TGTGCCAGCAGCTTATCAGGAAAAGGGACCCAGTACTTC.

This clonotype was detected many times. The V and J genes are TRBV6-6 and TRBJ1-6, with D perhaps TRBD1 (5 bases). CDR3 length: 14 residues. The germline V gene encodes CDR1 MNHNY and CDR2 SVGAGI (reference sequence). V was clipped by 0 bases and J by 7 bases, with 7 bases between them. The CDR3 sequence: CASSYSGANSPLHF. For the CDR3, the DNA is TGTGCCAGCAGTTACTCCGGGGCCAATTCACCCCTCCACTTT.

This clonotype was seen more than once but under ten times. The chain links TRBV9 to TRBJ2-3; 7 bases map to TRBD1. This CDR3 region has 16 residues. Losses at the gene ends were 4 bases for V and 2 bases for J; bases not matched to a gene: 10. Germline-derived CDR1 and CDR2 are SGDLS and YYNGEE. CDR3 region: CASSSRRGGSTDTQYF. CDR3 coding DNA: TGTGCCAGCAGCTCCCGCCGAGGGGGCTCCACAGATACGCAGTATTTT. Combining the CDR3 with reference TRBV9 and TRBJ2-3 gives the whole variable domain DSGVTQTPKHLITATGQRVTLRCSPRSGDLSVYWYQQSLDQGLQFLIQYYNGEERAKGNILERFSAQQFPDLHSELNLSSLELGDSALYFCASSSRRGGSTDTQYFGPGTRLTVL.

The J gene is TRBJ1-3, the V gene TRBV2; TRBD1 matches 10 bases. The V gene's germline CDR1 is SNHLY and CDR2 FYNNEI. The CDR3 has 17 residues. The trim removed 7 bases at V and 4 bases at J, leaving 13 bases unmatched. Here the CDR3 reads CASILDRGALLGNTIYF. The CDR3 nucleotides read TGTGCCAGCATCTTGGACAGGGGGGCCCTGCTCGGAAACACCATATATTTT. The whole variable domain, remainder taken from reference TRBV2 and TRBJ1-3, is EPEVTQTPSHQVTQMGQEVILRCVPISNHLYFYWYRQILGQKVEFLVSFYNNEISEKSEIFDDQFSVERPDGSNFTLKIRSTKLEDSAMYFCASILDRGALLGNTIYFGEGSWLTVV.

In this sample, this clonotype turned up many times. This chain joins TRBV9 and TRBJ2-2; no reliable D call. The CDR3 runs to 14 residues. V was clipped by 0 bases and J by 0 bases, with 3 bases between them. Germline V CDR1 and CDR2: SGDLS, YYNGEE. CDR3: CASSVGTNTGELFF. CDR3 bases: TGTGCCAGCAGCGTAGGCACGAACACCGGGGAGCTGTTTTTT.

In this sample, this clonotype turned up a few times. V usage is TRBV6-5 and J usage is TRBJ2-7; 7 positions match TRBD1. CDR1 is MNHEY, CDR2 SVGAGI, per germline. The length of the CDR3 is 12 residues. Trimming removed 6 bases from V and 7 bases from J; junction bases left unmatched: 6. Here the CDR3 DNA reads TGTGCCAGCAGACACAGGGGTGGGGAGCAGTACTTC. Translation: CASRHRGGEQYF.

This clonotype was picked up many times. The V and J genes are TRBV10-3 and TRBJ1-2, with 7 bases fitting TRBD1. Germline loops: CDR1 ENHRY, CDR2 SYGVKD. Trimming cost V 6 bases and J 1 base; bases outside gene matches: 8. The CDR3 consists of 15 residues. The CDR3 loop is CAISQGGTLNYGYTF. For the CDR3, the DNA is TGTGCCATCAGCCAGGGGGGGACCCTTAACTATGGCTACACCTTC.

This clonotype was seen repeatedly, ten times or more. The chain carries TRBV7-2 and TRBJ2-6, with TRBD1 matching 11 bases. CDR3 length equals 16 residues. Germline values: CDR1 SGHTA, CDR2 FQGNSA. V was clipped by 5 bases and J by 1 base; unmatched bases: 1. The CDR3 nucleotides read TGTGCCAGCAGCCGGGACAGGGGGTCTGGGGCCAACGTCCTGACTTTC. Amino acid sequence: CASSRDRGSGANVLTF.

The chain is built from TRBV14 and TRBJ1-2; D is unclear. The ends were cut back, 3 bases at V and 5 bases at J, with 4 bases in the middle. This CDR3 comprises 11 residues. Germline CDR1 reads SGHDN; CDR2 reads FVKESK. This CDR3 is CASSHYYGYTF. The CDR3 DNA follows: TGTGCCAGCAGCCATTATTATGGCTACACCTTC. Together with reference TRBV14 and TRBJ1-2, the CDR3 gives the full variable domain: EAGVTQFPSHSVIEKGQTVTLRCDPISGHDNLYWYRRVMGKEIKFLLHFVKESKQDESGMPNNRFLAERTGGTYSTLKVQPAELEDSGVYFCASSHYYGYTFGSGTRLTVV.

This clonotype was seen more than once but under ten times. In nucleotides, the CDR3 is TGTGCCAGCAGCTTAGGGGCAGGGGCTGGGGCCAACGTCCTGACTTTC. Protein: CASSLGAGAGANVLTF. J is TRBJ2-6 and V is TRBV7-9; the D gene is possibly TRBD1 (6 bases). The CDR3 length is 16 residues. Germline V gene data show CDR1 as SEHNR and CDR2 as FQNEAQ (reference sequence). V lost 1 base, J lost 2 bases, and 9 bases lay in between.

The CDR3 reads CSVTAWVTDTQYF. The DNA of the CDR3 is TGCAGCGTCACAGCTTGGGTCACAGATACGCAGTATTTT. The chain is built from TRBV29-1 and TRBJ2-3, with unresolved D. The CDR3 covers 13 residues. Trimming stripped 6 bases from V and 2 bases from J, with 12 bases between. Germline CDR1 is SQVTM and CDR2 is ANQGSEA.

The gene calls are TRBV15 and TRBJ1-2, with D maybe TRBD1 (6 bases). V was clipped by 5 bases and J by 4 bases, with 14 bases between them. CDR1 is LNHNV, CDR2 YYDKDF, per germline (reference sequence). The CDR3 totals 14 residues. CDR3 DNA sequence: TGTGCCACCAGCGGTTCAAGGACAGCCTATGGCTACACCTTC. Translating gives CATSGSRTAYGYTF.

This clonotype showed up just a few times. The V call is TRBV20-1, the J call TRBJ1-1; D not certain. Germline lookup yields CDR1 DFQATT and CDR2 SNEGSKA (reference sequence). This CDR3 contains 13 residues. Between the trimmed V and J ends, which lost 1 base and 3 bases, there was a span of 9 bases. The CDR3 loop reads CSARGALDTEAFF. CDR3 nucleotide sequence: TGCAGTGCTAGAGGGGCCTTGGACACTGAAGCTTTCTTT.

This clonotype was found many times. The genes are TRBV20-1 and TRBJ2-5; TRBD2 matches at 12 bases. Germline CDR1 reads DFQATT; CDR2 reads SNEGSKA (reference sequence). This CDR3 region has 17 residues. V lost 4 bases and J lost 0; bases outside the gene matches: 9. The chain's CDR3 is CSATRLAGEGYQETQYF. The CDR3 DNA sequence: TGCAGTGCTACCCGACTAGCGGGAGAAGGGTACCAAGAGACCCAGTACTTC.

This clonotype appeared a few times. A much larger clone lies a single base off, so this may be a read error. The chain employs TRBV6-5 and TRBJ2-6; no definite D call. This CDR3 has 14 residues. Germline V CDR1 and CDR2: MNHEY, SVGAGI. Trimming stripped 5 bases from V and 0 bases from J, with 5 bases between. The CDR3 DNA sequence: TGTGCCAGCAGTGATATCTCTGGGGCCAACGTCCTGACTTTC. This codes for CASSDISGANVLTF.

This clonotype was seen just once. The CDR3 nucleotides read TGCAGTAGACAAATGAACACTGAAGCTTTCTTT. It is translated as CSRQMNTEAFF. The chain is built from TRBV20-1 and TRBJ1-1, with no clear D. The V gene lost 8 bases and the J gene lost 0 bases, with 7 bases spanning the gap. Germline V gives CDR1 DFQATT, CDR2 SNEGSKA (reference sequence). CDR3 length: 11 amino acids.